This paragraph reports one TCR beta chain. What it recognizes is unknown. The data were taken from a study of CD8 T cells in ankylosing spondylitis. J was trimmed by 2 bases and V by 3 bases; bases with no gene match: 6. Germline assignment: CDR1 DFQATT and CDR2 SNEGSKA (reference sequence). This CDR3 spans 14 amino acids. TCRdb called the 5' RACE reads again in MiXCR, with one record for every CDR3 protein. This sample has about 240,000 distinct CDR3 sequences, with around 25% found just once. Findings and caveats of the study: Characteristic of ankylosing spondylitis blood, it appeared, was a TCR beta motif comprising roughly eight highly homologous variants. Researchers report that disease-linked clones proved CD8+ and relatively rare in peripheral blood.

Sequencing was done on a sample of blood, either unsorted or a sorted T cell fraction (not recorded which). V is TRBV20-1 and J is TRBJ2-5; TRBD1 matches at 7 bases. The clonotype was recovered from a male donor with ankylosing spondylitis or in good health (not recorded which). CDR3 coding DNA: TGCAGTGCTAGTGGGACAGTGATTCAAGAGACCCAGTACTTC. It specifies CSASGTVIQETQYF.